Given below is one T cell receptor beta chain in context. The antigen this receptor binds is unknown. Base-call qualities are not available, and no considerably larger clone is one nucleotide away. From the germline V gene, CDR1 is KGHSH and CDR2 is LQKENI. From cysteine to phenylalanine, the CDR3 is 15 amino acids long. CDR3 DNA only is kept here, 45 bases in frame from base 1. V is clipped by 4 bases and J by 1 base, and the sequence between their germline boundaries is 11 bases long. The meaning of the sample's treatment or condition label: live attenuated yellow fever vaccine strain. At each blood-draw timepoint, two biological replicates of bulk PBMCs were obtained. PBMCs were isolated from peripheral blood using a standard Ficoll-Paque protocol. TriZol was used to extract RNA from bulk PBMCs, from CD4 and CD8 fractions, and from dextramer-positive and dextramer-negative fractions. TCR cDNA was synthesized by 5'RACE template switching, which introduced a universal primer site and unique molecular identifiers. Priming of cDNA synthesis was performed from both the TCR alpha and TCR beta constant segments. Library amplification used two PCR steps, and the second PCR step added sample barcodes and sequencing adapters. Sequencing of the libraries was done on either Illumina HiSeq 2500 (2x100 bp) or NovaSeq (2x150 bp). The paper's processing steps were these. MIGEC was used to demultiplex reads and collapse the reads into UMI consensus sequences, and MiXCR was used for V(D)J alignment. Vaccine-responding clonotypes were defined with edgeR using replicate PBMC samples, requiring FDR below 0.01 and a log2 fold change above 5 up to day 15. Bulk clonotypes were assigned CD4 or CD8 identity according to which sequenced CD4 or CD8 repertoire held them at higher abundance. TCRdb passed the public sequencing reads through fastp at Q25 and MiXCR, retaining productive beta sequences. CDR3 protein duplicates are merged, each entry listing the most common genes and DNA. TCRdb, not the authors, supplied the V and J calls. The sample table lists 250,000 to 350,000 distinct CDR3 sequences, around 7% of them with a count of one. Roughly a sixth of the sample rests with the top ten.

The sample belongs to a study of T cells after yellow fever vaccination (dated by TCRdb to 2018 to 2020). Regarding the study in general: The SMART-Seq v4 Ultra Low Input RNA kit was used to prepare libraries from fractions with low cell numbers. Two healthy male donors, one aged 18 to 30 and one aged 30 to 40 years, were included in the cohort. To track T-cell clones before and after primary and booster YFV17D yellow fever vaccination, bulk TCR alpha and beta repertoires were sequenced longitudinally. Bulk PBMC replicates and cell subsets were isolated from blood drawn at multiple timepoints before and after both primary and secondary immunization.

Summary of the overall study and its limitations: Computational filtering was needed because FACS-sorted repertoires could contain abundant contaminating clonotypes from the bulk population. Compared with the primary T-cell response, the secondary T-cell response was faster but weaker, reaching its peak on day 5 rather than on day 15. The study included only two donors, which limits how far the findings can be generalized. A small fraction of clonotypes showed up in both the CD4 and CD8 compartments, probably as a result of convergent recombination. Most clones expanded after primary vaccination (roughly 96% of CD4 and about 85% of CD8) were re-detected after the booster, suggesting that broad memory maintenance occurred.

The receptor comes from a young man who received the YFV17D yellow fever vaccine. The chain uses TRBV18 and TRBJ1-5; TRBD1 is possibly the D segment (6 matching bases). Material: PBMCs, obtained approximately 47 days after the first yellow fever vaccination. The CDR3 loop reads CASSRKGESNQPQHF. The DNA sequence follows: TGTGCCAGCTCACGAAAGGGGGAGAGCAATCAGCCCCAGCATTTT.